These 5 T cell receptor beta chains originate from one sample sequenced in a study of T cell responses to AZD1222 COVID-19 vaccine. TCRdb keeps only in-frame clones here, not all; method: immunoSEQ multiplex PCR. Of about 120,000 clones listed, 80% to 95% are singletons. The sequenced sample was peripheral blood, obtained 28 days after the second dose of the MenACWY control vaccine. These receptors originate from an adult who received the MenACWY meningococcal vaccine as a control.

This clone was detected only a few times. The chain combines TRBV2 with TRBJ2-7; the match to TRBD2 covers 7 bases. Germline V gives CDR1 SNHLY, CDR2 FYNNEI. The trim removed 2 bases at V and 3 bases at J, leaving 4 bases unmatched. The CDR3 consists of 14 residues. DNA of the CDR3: TGTGCCAGCAGTGAATGGGGGGGGGACTACGAGCAGTACGTC. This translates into CASSEWGGDYEQYV.

CDR3 loop: CASSYGGRDIETQYF. The CDR3 DNA follows: TGTGCCAGCAGTTACGGGGGGAGGGATATAGAGACCCAGTACTTC. This rearrangement joins TRBV6-5 to TRBJ2-5; 7 bases line up with TRBD2. This CDR3 has 15 amino acids. V lost 2 bases and J lost 4; bases outside the gene matches: 7. Germline V gene data show CDR1 as MNHEY and CDR2 as SVGAGI.

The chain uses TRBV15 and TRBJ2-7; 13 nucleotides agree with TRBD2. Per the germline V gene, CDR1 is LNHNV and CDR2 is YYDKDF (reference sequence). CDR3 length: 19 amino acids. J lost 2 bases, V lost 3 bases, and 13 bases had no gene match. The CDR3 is CATSSDILAGGTWPYEQYF. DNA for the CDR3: TGTGCCACCAGCAGCGACATACTAGCGGGAGGGACGTGGCCCTACGAGCAGTACTTC.

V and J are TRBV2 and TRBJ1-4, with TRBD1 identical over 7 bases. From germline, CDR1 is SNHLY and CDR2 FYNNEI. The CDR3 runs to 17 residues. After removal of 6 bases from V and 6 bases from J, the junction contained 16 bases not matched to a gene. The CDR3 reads CASRDRQGIPGDEKLFF. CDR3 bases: TGTGCCAGCAGGGACAGACAGGGAATTCCGGGGGATGAAAAACTGTTTTTT.

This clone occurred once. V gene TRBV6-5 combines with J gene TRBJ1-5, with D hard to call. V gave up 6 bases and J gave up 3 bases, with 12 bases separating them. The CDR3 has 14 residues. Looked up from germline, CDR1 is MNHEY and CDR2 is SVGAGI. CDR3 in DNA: TGTGCCAGCAGGGATGCCGAGTCCAATCAGCCCCAGCATTTT. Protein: CASRDAESNQPQHF.